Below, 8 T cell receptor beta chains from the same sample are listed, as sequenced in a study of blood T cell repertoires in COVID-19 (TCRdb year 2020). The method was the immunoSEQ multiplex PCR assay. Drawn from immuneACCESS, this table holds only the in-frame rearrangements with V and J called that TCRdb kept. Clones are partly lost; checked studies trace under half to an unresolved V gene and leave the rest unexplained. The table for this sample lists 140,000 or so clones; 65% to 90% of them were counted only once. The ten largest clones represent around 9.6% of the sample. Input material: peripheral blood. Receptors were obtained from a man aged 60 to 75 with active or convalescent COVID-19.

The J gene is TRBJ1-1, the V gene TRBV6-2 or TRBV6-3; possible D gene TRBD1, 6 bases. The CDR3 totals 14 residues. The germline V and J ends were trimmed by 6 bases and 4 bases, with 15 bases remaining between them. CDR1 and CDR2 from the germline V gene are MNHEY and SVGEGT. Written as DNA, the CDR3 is TGTGCCAGCAGCCAGGGGCCTTTGGGCACTGAAGCTTTCTTT. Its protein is CASSQGPLGTEAFF.

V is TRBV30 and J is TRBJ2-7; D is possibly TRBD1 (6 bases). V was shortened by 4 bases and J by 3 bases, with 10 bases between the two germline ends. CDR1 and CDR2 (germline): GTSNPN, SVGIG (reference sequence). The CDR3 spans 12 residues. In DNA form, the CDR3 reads TGTGCCTGGACAGGGGTTAACTACGAGCAGTACTTC. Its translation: CAWTGVNYEQYF.

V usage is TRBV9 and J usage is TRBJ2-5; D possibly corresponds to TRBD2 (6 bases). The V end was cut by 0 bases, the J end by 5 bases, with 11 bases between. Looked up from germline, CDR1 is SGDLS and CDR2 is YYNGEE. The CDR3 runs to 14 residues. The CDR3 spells CASSVELARETQYF. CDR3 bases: TGTGCCAGCAGCGTAGAACTAGCCAGGGAGACCCAGTACTTC.

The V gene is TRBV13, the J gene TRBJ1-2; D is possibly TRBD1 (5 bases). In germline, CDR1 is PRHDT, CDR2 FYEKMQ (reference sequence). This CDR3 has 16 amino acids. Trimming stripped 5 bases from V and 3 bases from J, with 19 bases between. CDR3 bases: TGTGCCAGCAGCCAAACAACGGGTGGGGCTTACTATGGCTACACCTTC. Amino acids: CASSQTTGGAYYGYTF. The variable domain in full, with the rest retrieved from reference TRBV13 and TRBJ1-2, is AAGVIQSPRHLIKEKRETATLKCYPIPRHDTVYWYQQGPGQDPQFLISFYEKMQSDKGSIPDRFSAQQFSDYHSELNMSSLELGDSALYFCASSQTTGGAYYGYTFGSGTRLTVV.

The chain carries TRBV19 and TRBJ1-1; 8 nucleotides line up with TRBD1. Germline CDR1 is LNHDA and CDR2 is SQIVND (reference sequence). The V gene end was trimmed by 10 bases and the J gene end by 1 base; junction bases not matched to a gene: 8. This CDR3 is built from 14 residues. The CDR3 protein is CATNQGAGNTEAFF. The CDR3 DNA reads TGTGCCACAAACCAGGGGGCGGGGAACACTGAAGCTTTCTTT.

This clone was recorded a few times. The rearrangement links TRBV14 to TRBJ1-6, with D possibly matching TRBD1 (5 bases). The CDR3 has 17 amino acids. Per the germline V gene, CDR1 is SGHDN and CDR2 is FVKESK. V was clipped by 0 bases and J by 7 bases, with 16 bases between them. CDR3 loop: CASSQDSRQRGNSPLHF. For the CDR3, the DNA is TGTGCCAGCAGCCAAGATTCCCGACAGCGGGGGAATTCACCCCTCCACTTT.

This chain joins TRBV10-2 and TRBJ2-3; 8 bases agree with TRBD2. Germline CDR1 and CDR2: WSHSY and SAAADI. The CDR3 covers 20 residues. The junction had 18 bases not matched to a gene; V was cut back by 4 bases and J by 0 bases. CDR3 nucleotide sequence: TGCGCCAGCAGTGGAGAGGGACTAGGGCCCGGCTTTTCAAGCACAGATACGCAGTATTTT. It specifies CASSGEGLGPGFSSTDTQYF.

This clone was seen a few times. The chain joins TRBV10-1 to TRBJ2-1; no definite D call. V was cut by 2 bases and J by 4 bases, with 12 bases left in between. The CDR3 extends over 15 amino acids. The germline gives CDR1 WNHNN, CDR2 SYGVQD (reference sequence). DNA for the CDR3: TGCGCCAGCAGTGAGAACTTTGGAGAGTACAATGAGCAGTTCTTC. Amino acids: CASSENFGEYNEQFF.